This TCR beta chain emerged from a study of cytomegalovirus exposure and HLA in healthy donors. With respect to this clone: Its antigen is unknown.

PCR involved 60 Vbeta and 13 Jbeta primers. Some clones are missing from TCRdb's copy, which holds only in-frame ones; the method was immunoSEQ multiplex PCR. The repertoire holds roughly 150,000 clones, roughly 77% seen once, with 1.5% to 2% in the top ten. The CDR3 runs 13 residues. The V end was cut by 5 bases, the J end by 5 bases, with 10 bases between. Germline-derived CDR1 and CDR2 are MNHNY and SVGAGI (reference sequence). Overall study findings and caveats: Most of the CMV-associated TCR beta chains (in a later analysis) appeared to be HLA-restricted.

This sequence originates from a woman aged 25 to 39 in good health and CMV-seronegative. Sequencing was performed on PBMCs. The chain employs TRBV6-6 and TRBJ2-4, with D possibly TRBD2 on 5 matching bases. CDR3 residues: CASSPGLENIQYF. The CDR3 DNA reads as TGTGCCAGCAGTCCCGGACTGGAAAACATTCAGTACTTC.